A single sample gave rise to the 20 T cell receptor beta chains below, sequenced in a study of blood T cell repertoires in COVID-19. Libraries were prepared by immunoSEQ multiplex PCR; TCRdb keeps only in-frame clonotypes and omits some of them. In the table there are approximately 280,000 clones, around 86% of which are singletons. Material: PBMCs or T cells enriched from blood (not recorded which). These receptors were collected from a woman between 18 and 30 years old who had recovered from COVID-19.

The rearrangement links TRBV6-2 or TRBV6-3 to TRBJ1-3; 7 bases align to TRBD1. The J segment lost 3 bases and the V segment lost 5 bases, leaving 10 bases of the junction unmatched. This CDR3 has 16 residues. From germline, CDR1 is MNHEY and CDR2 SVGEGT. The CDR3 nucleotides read TGTGCCAGCAGTGCCCGCGGAGGGGGCCTTGGAAACACCATATATTTT. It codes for CASSARGGGLGNTIYF.

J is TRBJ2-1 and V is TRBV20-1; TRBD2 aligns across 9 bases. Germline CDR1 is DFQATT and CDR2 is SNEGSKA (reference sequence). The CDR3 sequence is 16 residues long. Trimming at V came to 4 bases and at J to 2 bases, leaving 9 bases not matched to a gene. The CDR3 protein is CSATDQAGGPYNEQFF. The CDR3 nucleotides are TGCAGTGCTACTGACCAAGCGGGGGGCCCCTACAATGAGCAGTTCTTC.

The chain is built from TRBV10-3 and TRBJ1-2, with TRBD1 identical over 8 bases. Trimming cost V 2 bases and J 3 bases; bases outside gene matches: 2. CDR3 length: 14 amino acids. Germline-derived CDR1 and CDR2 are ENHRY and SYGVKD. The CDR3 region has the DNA TGTGCCATCAGTGAGAAACAGGGGGACTATGGCTACACCTTC. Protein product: CAISEKQGDYGYTF.

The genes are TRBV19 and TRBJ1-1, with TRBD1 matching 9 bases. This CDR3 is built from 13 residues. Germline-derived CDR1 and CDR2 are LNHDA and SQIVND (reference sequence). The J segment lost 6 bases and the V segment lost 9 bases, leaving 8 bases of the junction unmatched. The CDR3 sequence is CARGGTGQPEAFF. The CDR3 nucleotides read TGTGCCAGGGGGGGGACAGGGCAGCCTGAAGCTTTCTTT. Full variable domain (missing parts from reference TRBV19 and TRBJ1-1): DGGITQSPKYLFRKEGQNVTLSCEQNLNHDAMYWYRQDPGQGLRLIYYSQIVNDFQKGDIAEGYSVSREKKESFPLTVTSAQKNPTAFYLCARGGTGQPEAFFGQGTRLTVV.

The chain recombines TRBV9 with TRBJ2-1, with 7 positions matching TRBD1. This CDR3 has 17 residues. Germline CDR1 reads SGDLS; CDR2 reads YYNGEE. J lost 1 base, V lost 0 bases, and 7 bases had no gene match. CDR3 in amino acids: CASSVADRRVSYNEQFF. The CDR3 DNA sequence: TGTGCCAGCAGCGTAGCGGACAGGAGAGTATCCTACAATGAGCAGTTCTTC.

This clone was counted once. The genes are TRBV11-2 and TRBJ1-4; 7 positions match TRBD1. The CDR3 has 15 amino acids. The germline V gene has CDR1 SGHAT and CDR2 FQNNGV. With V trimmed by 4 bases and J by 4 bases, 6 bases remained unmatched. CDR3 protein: CASSYAGTDNEKLFF. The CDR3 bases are TGTGCCAGCAGCTACGCAGGGACAGATAATGAAAAACTGTTTTTT.

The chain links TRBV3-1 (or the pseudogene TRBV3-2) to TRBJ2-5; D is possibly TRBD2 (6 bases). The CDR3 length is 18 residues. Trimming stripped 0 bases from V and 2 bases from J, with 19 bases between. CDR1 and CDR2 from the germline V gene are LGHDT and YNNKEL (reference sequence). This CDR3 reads CASSQDWRGPMGQETQYF. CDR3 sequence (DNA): TGTGCCAGCAGCCAAGATTGGAGGGGCCCTATGGGGCAAGAGACCCAGTACTTC.

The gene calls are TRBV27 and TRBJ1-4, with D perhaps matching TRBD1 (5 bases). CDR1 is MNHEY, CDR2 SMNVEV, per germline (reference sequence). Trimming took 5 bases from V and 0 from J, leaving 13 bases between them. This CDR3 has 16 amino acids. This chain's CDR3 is CASSQRATATNEKLFF. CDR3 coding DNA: TGTGCCAGCAGTCAAAGGGCGACAGCAACTAATGAAAAACTGTTTTTT.

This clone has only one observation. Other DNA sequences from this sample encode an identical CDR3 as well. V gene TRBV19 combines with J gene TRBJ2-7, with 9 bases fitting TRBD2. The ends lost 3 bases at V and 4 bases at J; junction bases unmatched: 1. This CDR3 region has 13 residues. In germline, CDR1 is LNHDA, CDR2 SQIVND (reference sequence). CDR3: CASSILAGYEQYF. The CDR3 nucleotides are TGTGCCAGTAGTATTCTAGCGGGATACGAGCAGTACTTC.

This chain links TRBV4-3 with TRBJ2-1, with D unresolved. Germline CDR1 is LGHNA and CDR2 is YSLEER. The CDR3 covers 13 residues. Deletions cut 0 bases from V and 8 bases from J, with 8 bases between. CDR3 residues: CASSQDLIYEQFF. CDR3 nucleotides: TGCGCCAGCAGCCAAGATTTAATATATGAGCAGTTCTTC.

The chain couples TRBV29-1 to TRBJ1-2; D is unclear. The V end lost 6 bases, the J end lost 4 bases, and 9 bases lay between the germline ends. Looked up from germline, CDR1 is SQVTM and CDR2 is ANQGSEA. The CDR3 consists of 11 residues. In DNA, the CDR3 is TGCAGCGTCATCGGGTCCTATGGCTACACCTTC. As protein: CSVIGSYGYTF.

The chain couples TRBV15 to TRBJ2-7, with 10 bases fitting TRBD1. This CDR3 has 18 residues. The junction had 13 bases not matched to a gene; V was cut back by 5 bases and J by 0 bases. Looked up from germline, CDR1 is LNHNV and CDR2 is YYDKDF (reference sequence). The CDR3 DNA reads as TGTGCCACCAGCGGATCAGACAGGGGGCATTACAACTCCTACGAGCAGTACTTC. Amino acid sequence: CATSGSDRGHYNSYEQYF.

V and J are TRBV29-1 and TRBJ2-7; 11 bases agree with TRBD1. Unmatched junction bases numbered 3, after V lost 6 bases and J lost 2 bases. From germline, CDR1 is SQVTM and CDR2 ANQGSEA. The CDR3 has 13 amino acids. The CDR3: CSVKGQGAYEQYF. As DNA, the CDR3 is TGCAGCGTAAAGGGACAGGGGGCCTACGAGCAGTACTTC.

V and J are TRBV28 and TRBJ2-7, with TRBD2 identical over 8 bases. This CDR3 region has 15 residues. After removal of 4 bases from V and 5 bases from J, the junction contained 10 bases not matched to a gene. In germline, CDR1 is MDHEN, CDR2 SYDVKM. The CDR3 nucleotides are TGTGCCAGCAGTTCAGGGGTGAGGGGACTAGACGAGCAGTACTTC. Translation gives CASSSGVRGLDEQYF.

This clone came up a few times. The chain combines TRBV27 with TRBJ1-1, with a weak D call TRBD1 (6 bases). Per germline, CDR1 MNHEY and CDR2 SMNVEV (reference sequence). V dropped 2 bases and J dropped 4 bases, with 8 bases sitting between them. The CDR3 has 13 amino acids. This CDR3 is CASSLNRVTEAFF. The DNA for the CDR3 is TGTGCCAGCAGTTTAAACAGGGTCACTGAAGCTTTCTTT.

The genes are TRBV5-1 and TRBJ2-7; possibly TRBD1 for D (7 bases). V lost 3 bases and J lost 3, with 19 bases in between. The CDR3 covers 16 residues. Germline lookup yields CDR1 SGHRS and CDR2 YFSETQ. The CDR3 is CASSSGVRDSNYEQYF. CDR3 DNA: TGCGCCAGCAGCTCTGGGGTGCGGGACAGTAACTACGAGCAGTACTTC.

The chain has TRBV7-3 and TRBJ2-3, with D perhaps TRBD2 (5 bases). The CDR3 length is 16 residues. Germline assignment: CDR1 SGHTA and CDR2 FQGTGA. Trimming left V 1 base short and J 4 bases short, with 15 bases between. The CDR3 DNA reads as TGTGCCAGCAGCTTAATGGTGGGTCCGGGATCAGATACGCAGTATTTT. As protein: CASSLMVGPGSDTQYF.

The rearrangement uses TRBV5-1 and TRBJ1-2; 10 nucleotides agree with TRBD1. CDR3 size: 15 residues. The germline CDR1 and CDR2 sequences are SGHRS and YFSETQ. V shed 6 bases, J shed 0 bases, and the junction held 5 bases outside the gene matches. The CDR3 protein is CASNSGQGTNYGYTF. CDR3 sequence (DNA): TGCGCCAGCAACTCGGGACAGGGGACTAACTATGGCTACACCTTC.

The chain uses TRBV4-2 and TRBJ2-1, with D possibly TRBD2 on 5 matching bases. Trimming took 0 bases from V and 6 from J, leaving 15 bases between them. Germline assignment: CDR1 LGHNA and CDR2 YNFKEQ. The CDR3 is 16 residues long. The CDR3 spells CASSQEGSRGINEQFF. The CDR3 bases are TGTGCCAGCAGCCAAGAAGGGAGTAGAGGTATCAATGAGCAGTTCTTC.

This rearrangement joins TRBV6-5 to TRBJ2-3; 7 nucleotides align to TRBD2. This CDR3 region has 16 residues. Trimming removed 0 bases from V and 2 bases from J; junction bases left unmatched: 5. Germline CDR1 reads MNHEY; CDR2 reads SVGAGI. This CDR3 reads CASSYSSGGFTDTQYF. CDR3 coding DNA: TGTGCCAGCAGTTACTCTTCGGGGGGATTCACAGATACGCAGTATTTT.